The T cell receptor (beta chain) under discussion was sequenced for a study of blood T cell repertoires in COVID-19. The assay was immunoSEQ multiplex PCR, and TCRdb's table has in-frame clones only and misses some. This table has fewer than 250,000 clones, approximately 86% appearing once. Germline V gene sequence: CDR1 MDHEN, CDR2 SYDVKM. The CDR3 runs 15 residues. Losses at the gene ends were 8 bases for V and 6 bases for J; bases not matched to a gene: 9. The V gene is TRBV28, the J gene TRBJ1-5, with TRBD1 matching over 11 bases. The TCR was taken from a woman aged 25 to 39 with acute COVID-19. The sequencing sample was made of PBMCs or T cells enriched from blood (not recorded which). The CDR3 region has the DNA TGTGCCAGCGGTTCCGGGACAGGGGGACCTCAGCCCCAGCATTTT. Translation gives CASGSGTGGPQPQHF.